This paragraph covers one T cell receptor beta chain sequence. No antigen is known for it. The assay was immunoSEQ multiplex PCR, and TCRdb's table has in-frame clones only and misses some. The sample contains roughly 700,000 clones, roughly 90% of which appear only once. The data derive from a study of Ad26.COV2.S vaccination and SARS-CoV-2 variants. Study information: Among those in the COV1001 Ad26.COV2.S trial arm was the donor. Intramuscular Ad26.COV2.S doses were given once or twice, 56 days apart. Study-level points and caveats: Considerable breadth of spike-specific CD8+ and CD4+ T cell responses has reportedly been documented following vaccination. Placebo recipients had lower spike-specific TCR breadth than vaccine recipients.

Treatment meaning: some 19 received Ad26.COV2.S at low or high dose, single or two shots; roughly 5 received placebo; per-sample allocation not given. Material that was analyzed had been drawn on day 63 after the first vaccine or placebo injection. Material: peripheral blood, obtained in a trial of Ad26.COV2.S vaccine versus placebo. This TCR came from a person between 18 and 65 years old who received the Ad26.COV2.S COVID-19 vaccine or a placebo.

The CDR3 sequence: CATSEGGNTDTQYF. DNA of the CDR3: TGTGCCACCAGTGAGGGTGGCAACACAGATACGCAGTATTTT. The rearrangement joins TRBV24-1 to TRBJ2-3; D is uncertain. The germline gives CDR1 KGHDR, CDR2 SFDVKD. CDR3 length: 14 amino acids. The ends were cut back, 4 bases at V and 2 bases at J, with 9 bases in the middle.